A selection of T cell receptor beta chains follows, all from one sample in a study of blood T cell repertoires in COVID-19. Repertoires were generated with immunoSEQ multiplex PCR, while TCRdb's copy carries only in-frame clones and drops some. The sample holds 250,000 or so clones, about 84% seen once. The sample comprised PBMCs or T cells enriched from blood (not recorded which). These receptor sequences come from a woman aged 45-65 years who had recovered from COVID-19. Both conserved end residues are part of each CDR3. D genes are given only for firm matches. Rows may omit the clone size; those that give it use once, few, many or a size class.

clone size | D gene | J gene | V gene | CDR3 DNA | CDR3 protein
- | TRBD1 | TRBJ2-7 | TRBV7-9 | TGTGCCAGCAGCGGCCCGGGACAGGGCTACGAGCAGTACTTC | CASSGPGQGYEQYF
- | - | TRBJ1-1 | TRBV5-4 | TGTGCCAGCAGCAGGGGGGGTGTGAACACTGAAGCTTTCTTT | CASSRGGVNTEAFF
- | - | TRBJ2-3 | TRBV7-8 | TGTGCCAGCAGCTTATCGGGCAGGGCGATAGATACGCAGTATTTT | CASSLSGRAIDTQYF
many | TRBD2 | TRBJ2-3 | TRBV11-1 | TGTGCCAGCAGCCGTAGCGGGGTTAGCACAGATACGCAGTATTTT | CASSRSGVSTDTQYF
once | - | TRBJ1-2 | TRBV30 | TGTGCCTGGAGTGGGGGATTGGCGGGGGCGTATGGCTACACCTTC | CAWSGGLAGAYGYTF
- | - | TRBJ1-5 | TRBV19 | TGTGCCACTACCGGTACCAATCAGCCCCAGCATTTT | CATTGTNQPQHF
- | TRBD1 | TRBJ1-2 | TRBV28 | TGTGCCAGCAGTTCGCAACAGGGGGGATATGGCTACACCTTC | CASSSQQGGYGYTF
- | TRBD2 | TRBJ2-7 | TRBV28 | TGTGCCAGCAGTTCTGCGGGAGGGCGTGAGCAGTACTTC | CASSSAGGREQYF
- | - | TRBJ1-1 | TRBV14 | TGTGCCAGCAGCCCCACCGGGGTTGGAACTGAAGCTTTCTTT | CASSPTGVGTEAFF
- | - | TRBJ1-3 | TRBV7-2 | TGTGCCAGCAGCCTACAGGGTACCTCTGGAAACACCATATATTTT | CASSLQGTSGNTIYF
- | - | TRBJ2-1 | TRBV19 | TGTGCCAGCCGAGGAGGCCTCTCCTACAATGAGCAGTTCTTC | CASRGGLSYNEQFF
- | - | TRBJ2-7 | TRBV6-5 | TGTGCCAGCAGCCGGACAGTGAATACCTACGAGCAGTACTTC | CASSRTVNTYEQYF
- | TRBD2 | TRBJ2-7 | TRBV27 | TGTGCCAGCAGTTTAAGGGCGGGAGCCCCTAGCGAGCAGTACTTC | CASSLRAGAPSEQYF
- | - | TRBJ2-2 | TRBV20-1 | TGCAGTGCTAGTGATCCGGCTAGCGTTAGCGGGGAGCTGTTTTTT | CSASDPASVSGELFF
- | TRBD2 | TRBJ2-3 | TRBV4-2 | TGTGCCAGCAGCCAAACTAGCGGCAGCGGGACAGATACGCAGTATTTT | CASSQTSGSGTDTQYF
once | TRBD1 | TRBJ2-7 | TRBV5-1 | TGCGCCAGCAGCTTGACCGGGACAGGGCTTCGGGAGCAGTACTTC | CASSLTGTGLREQYF
- | - | TRBJ1-2 | TRBV11-2 | TGTGCCAGCAGCCCCGCCGGGATCAACTATGGCTACACCTTC | CASSPAGINYGYTF
- | - | TRBJ2-2 | TRBV6-2/TRBV6-3 | TGTGCCAGCAGTTCCCGACTAGCCGGGGAGCTGTTTTTT | CASSSRLAGELFF
- | - | TRBJ2-5 | TRBV7-3 | TGTGCCAGCAGCTTAATCTCAGGGGGGGAGACCCAGTACTTC | CASSLISGGETQYF
- | - | TRBJ1-6 | TRBV20-1 | TGCAGTGCTAGTGGGGGGCTGGGTTCACCCCTCCACTTT | CSASGGLGSPLHF
- | TRBD1 | TRBJ1-1 | TRBV6-5 | TGTGCCAGCAGTAGATACAGGGGAGGAGGTGAAGCTTTCTTT | CASSRYRGGGEAFF
- | - | TRBJ1-1 | TRBV12-3/TRBV12-4 | TGTGCCAGCAGCCGAGTCCGGAACACTGAAGCTTTCTTT | CASSRVRNTEAFF
- | - | TRBJ2-1 | TRBV18 | TGTGCCAGCTCACCAGGGACAGAGCAGTTCTTC | CASSPGTEQFF
- | - | TRBJ2-1 | TRBV12-3/TRBV12-4 | TGTGCCAGCCGGGGGATGGGCGAGCAGTTCTTC | CASRGMGEQFF
once | TRBD2 | TRBJ2-7 | TRBV7-2 | TGTGCCAGCACCAAACCGGGGACTAGCGCCCACGAGCAGTACTTC | CASTKPGTSAHEQYF
once | - | TRBJ1-5 | TRBV7-2 | TGTGCCAGCAGCTTAGGCGGTATTGGCAATCAGCCCCAGCATTTT | CASSLGGIGNQPQHF
- | - | TRBJ1-5 | TRBV7-8 | TGTGCCAGCAGCTTAGTAGGGGCCCGAAATCAGCCCCAGCATTTT | CASSLVGARNQPQHF
- | - | TRBJ2-6 | TRBV4-2 | TGTGCCAGCAGCCAAGCTATCGTCTCTGGGGCCAACGTCCTGACTTTC | CASSQAIVSGANVLTF
- | TRBD1 | TRBJ1-5 | TRBV3-1/TRBV3-2 | TGTGCCAGCAGCTCCCAAACCACAGGGGGCTTGGAGCCCCAGCATTTT | CASSSQTTGGLEPQHF
- | - | TRBJ2-1 | TRBV3-1/TRBV3-2 | TGTGCCTTACCAGACGGGAGCTCCTACAATGAGCAGTTCTTC | CALPDGSSYNEQFF
- | - | TRBJ2-2 | TRBV6-5 | TGTGCCAGCAGTTACTTGGTCACGGCGGGGACCGGGGAGCTGTTTTTT | CASSYLVTAGTGELFF
- | - | TRBJ1-2 | TRBV29-1 | TGCAGCGTTGATGAGGGAAGGGTTGGCTATGGCTACACCTTC | CSVDEGRVGYGYTF
- | TRBD1 | TRBJ2-7 | TRBV12-3/TRBV12-4 | TGTGCCAGCAGCCGGGACAGGGATTTCGAGCAGTACTTC | CASSRDRDFEQYF
- | - | TRBJ2-3 | TRBV7-2 | TGTGCCACCCGTCCGGGGTTTGCAGATACGCAGTATTTT | CATRPGFADTQYF
- | - | TRBJ1-1 | TRBV4-3 | TGCGCCAGCAGCCGAATTCTCTCCCGGGTGAACACTGAAGCTTTCTTT | CASSRILSRVNTEAFF
few | TRBD1 | TRBJ1-2 | TRBV4-1 | TGCGCCAGCAGCCAGAGACAGGGGGCTAGGGGCTACACCTTC | CASSQRQGARGYTF
- | - | TRBJ1-2 | TRBV6-5 | TGTGCCAGCACACAGGGCAGGATAGCTGGCTACACCTTC | CASTQGRIAGYTF
- | TRBD2 | TRBJ2-5 | TRBV7-2 | TGTGCCAGCAGCTTAGGAGGCGGGAGAGTGGTAGAGACCCAGTACTTC | CASSLGGGRVVETQYF
- | TRBD1 | TRBJ2-5 | TRBV4-3 | TGCGCCAGCAGCCGCCTGACAGGGAACCAAGAGACCCAGTACTTC | CASSRLTGNQETQYF
- | - | TRBJ2-7 | TRBV6-5 | TGTGCCAGGGCGGGCTACGAGCAGTACTTC | CARAGYEQYF
- | TRBD1 | TRBJ2-3 | TRBV10-3 | TGTGCCATCAGTGCAGGGACAGGGGGCACAGATACGCAGTATTTT | CAISAGTGGTDTQYF